This TCR beta chain emerged from a study of blood T cell repertoires in COVID-19. For the study at large: Nucleic acid was either cDNA or gDNA, and it came from T cells, B-cell-depleted T cells, or PBMCs.

The CDR3 covers 13 residues. With 0 bases removed from V and 6 bases from J, the gap between germline ends came to 9 bases. Germline V lookup: CDR1 SGHNT, CDR2 YYREEE (reference sequence). As originally analysed: Using reference gene primer amplification, nucleated cell counts were estimated. Sequencing was performed with immunoSEQ multiplex PCR; in TCRdb, only in-frame clones are kept and a portion is missing. V, J and clone size reflect that table, while D and trimming were determined from the DNA. This sample has 300,000 to 400,000 clones, with 75% to 90% found just once. Input material: PBMCs or T cells enriched from blood (not recorded which). The rearrangement joins TRBV5-4 to TRBJ1-2, with TRBD1 as a possible D gene (5 bases). This receptor was obtained from a man aged 18 to 30 who had recovered from COVID-19. CDR3 loop: CASSLDRRHGYTF. The CDR3, as DNA: TGTGCCAGCAGCTTGGACAGGCGGCATGGCTACACCTTC.